The 8 T cell receptor beta chains below all came from one sample that was sequenced in a study of cytomegalovirus exposure and HLA in healthy donors. The PCR made use of 60 Vbeta and 13 Jbeta primers. TCRdb's table, derived via immunoSEQ multiplex PCR, lists solely in-frame clones and lacks some. The table has approximately 190,000 clones, around 83% seen once; the top ten hold approximately 1.7%. The material sequenced was PBMCs. The receptors come from a man in his forties in good health and CMV-seropositive.

This chain links TRBV18 with TRBJ2-1; D remains ambiguous. Germline CDR1 reads KGHSH; CDR2 reads LQKENI. Trimming left V 2 bases short and J 0 bases short, with 8 bases between. The CDR3 contains 15 residues. CDR3 in amino acids: CASSPNPSSYNEQFF. The CDR3 DNA reads as TGTGCCAGCTCACCAAATCCCAGCTCCTACAATGAGCAGTTCTTC. The full variable domain, in which reference TRBV18 and TRBJ2-1 provide the parts outside the CDR3, is NAGVMQNPRHLVRRRGQEARLRCSPMKGHSHVYWYRQLPEEGLKFMVYLQKENIIDESGMPKERFSAEFPKEGPSILRIQQVVRGDSAAYFCASSPNPSSYNEQFFGPGTRLTVL.

The CDR3 loop is CAISETQGNTEAFF. The CDR3 coding sequence is TGTGCCATCAGTGAGACGCAGGGAAACACTGAAGCTTTCTTT. V and J are TRBV10-3 and TRBJ1-1, with D possibly matching TRBD1 (5 bases). Trimming shortened V by 2 bases and J by 2 bases, and 9 bases separated the two germline ends. Germline values: CDR1 ENHRY, CDR2 SYGVKD. The CDR3 contains 14 residues.

Notes on this clone: The sample contains more than one DNA sequence encoding this CDR3. This chain links TRBV15 with TRBJ1-1; 9 nucleotides agree with TRBD1. The CDR3 consists of 15 residues. Per germline, CDR1 LNHNV and CDR2 YYDKDF (reference sequence). The V segment lost 5 bases and the J segment 3 bases; nucleotides outside the gene matches: 7. CDR3 amino acids: CATSPRTGADTEAFF. The CDR3 region has the DNA TGTGCCACCAGCCCTAGGACAGGGGCGGACACTGAAGCTTTCTTT.

The rearrangement joins TRBV15 to TRBJ1-1; D is possibly TRBD1 (5 bases). The CDR3 consists of 15 residues. The ends were cut back, 5 bases at V and 5 bases at J, with 18 bases in the middle. Germline assignment: CDR1 LNHNV and CDR2 YYDKDF (reference sequence). The CDR3 DNA is TGTGCCACCAGCGGAGTGGGGGGGAGTGTTACTGAAGCTTTCTTT. Amino acid sequence: CATSGVGGSVTEAFF.

The chain has TRBV6-6 and TRBJ2-1; TRBD2 matches at 10 bases. This CDR3 spans 16 amino acids. The V segment lost 3 bases and the J segment 7 bases; nucleotides outside the gene matches: 9. From germline, CDR1 is MNHNY and CDR2 SVGAGI (reference sequence). This CDR3 reads CASSYSGLAGVNEQFF. The CDR3 nucleotides read TGTGCCAGCAGTTATTCTGGGCTAGCGGGAGTGAATGAGCAGTTCTTC.

This chain links TRBV7-9 with TRBJ2-5, with a weak D call TRBD1 (6 bases). V was cut by 1 base and J by 5 bases, with 8 bases left in between. Per the germline V gene, CDR1 is SEHNR and CDR2 is FQNEAQ (reference sequence). The CDR3 spans 13 residues. The CDR3 here is CASSLGGLETQYF. The DNA for the CDR3 is TGTGCCAGCAGCTTAGGGGGGCTGGAGACCCAGTACTTC.

This sequence joins TRBV9 and TRBJ2-3, with D perhaps matching TRBD2 (5 bases). The V and J ends lost 3 bases and 6 bases respectively, with 11 bases between them. Germline V CDR1 and CDR2: SGDLS, YYNGEE. CDR3 length: 13 residues. CDR3 protein: CASSAGILDTQYF. DNA of the CDR3: TGTGCCAGCAGCGCCGGGATATTGGATACGCAGTATTTT. Variable domain in full (rest from reference TRBV9 and TRBJ2-3): DSGVTQTPKHLITATGQRVTLRCSPRSGDLSVYWYQQSLDQGLQFLIQYYNGEERAKGNILERFSAQQFPDLHSELNLSSLELGDSALYFCASSAGILDTQYFGPGTRLTVL.

This chain connects TRBV7-3 to TRBJ2-1; 7 nucleotides line up with TRBD2. The trim removed 5 bases at V and 0 bases at J, leaving 10 bases unmatched. Germline-derived CDR1 and CDR2 are SGHTA and FQGTGA. The CDR3 has 17 amino acids. Here the CDR3 reads CASSPPTSRSSYNEQFF. The CDR3, as DNA: TGTGCCAGCAGCCCGCCGACTAGCCGGAGCTCCTACAATGAGCAGTTCTTC.